The 27 T cell receptor beta chains listed next were all sequenced from one sample in a study of blood T cell repertoires in COVID-19. Some clones are missing from TCRdb's copy, which holds only in-frame ones; the method was immunoSEQ multiplex PCR. The sample gives around 300,000 clones, around 90% of which show up once; roughly 6.3% is in the top ten. The specimen was PBMCs or T cells enriched from blood (not recorded which). The source of these receptors is a woman in her 40s who had recovered from COVID-19.

The chain couples TRBV30 to TRBJ1-2; D ambiguous. With 5 bases removed from V and 3 bases from J, the gap between germline ends came to 19 bases. CDR1 and CDR2 from the germline V gene are GTSNPN and SVGIG (reference sequence). This CDR3 is 15 amino acids long. The CDR3 coding sequence is TGTGCCTGGCGCTCTTCCCTCGCCCGAGACTATGGCTACACCTTC. Its translation is CAWRSSLARDYGYTF.

J is TRBJ2-1 and V is TRBV19; TRBD1 aligns across 7 bases. The germline V gene encodes CDR1 LNHDA and CDR2 SQIVND (reference sequence). V dropped 6 bases and J dropped 5; count of bases not matched to a gene: 10. This CDR3 is 15 amino acids long. CDR3 nucleotides: TGTGCCAGTAGCCGGACCGGGACAGATGACAATGAGCAGTTCTTC. It is translated as CASSRTGTDDNEQFF.

This chain connects TRBV28 to TRBJ1-4; D is ambiguous. CDR3 length: 17 residues. Deletions cut 3 bases from V and 3 bases from J, with 17 bases between. Germline loops: CDR1 MDHEN, CDR2 SYDVKM. CDR3 sequence reads: CASSLAGTLVSNEKLFF. CDR3 DNA: TGTGCCAGCAGTTTGGCGGGTACACTGGTGTCTAATGAAAAACTGTTTTTT.

This clone has just one count. This chain connects TRBV19 to TRBJ1-5; D uncertain. CDR1 and CDR2 (germline): LNHDA, SQIVND (reference sequence). V was cut by 5 bases and J by 3 bases, with 11 bases left in between. The CDR3 loop spans 14 amino acids. The DNA for the CDR3 is TGTGCCAGTAGTTATGACGGGTCCAATCAGCCCCAGCATTTT. It translates to CASSYDGSNQPQHF.

The chain links TRBV7-9 to TRBJ2-5; the D is unclear. The CDR3 is made up of 14 amino acids. V lost 7 bases and J 9 bases, leaving 21 bases between the germline ends. The germline CDR1 and CDR2 sequences are SEHNR and FQNEAQ (reference sequence). The CDR3, as DNA: TGTGCCAGCACCAAGATGGGCAGGTTTATGCCCCAGTACTTC. Translation gives CASTKMGRFMPQYF.

The chain has TRBV7-9 and TRBJ2-1; TRBD2 aligns across 8 bases. The ends lost 3 bases at V and 3 bases at J; junction bases unmatched: 7. There are 16 residues in the CDR3. In germline, CDR1 is SEHNR, CDR2 FQNEAQ (reference sequence). As DNA, the CDR3 is TGTGCCAGCAGCTTGGAGGCCCTAGCGGGCTACAATGAGCAGTTCTTC. Translating gives CASSLEALAGYNEQFF.

The chain recombines TRBV9 with TRBJ1-1; 7 positions agree with TRBD1. This CDR3 comprises 16 residues. The germline gives CDR1 SGDLS, CDR2 YYNGEE. V was pared by 4 bases and J by 0 bases, with 9 bases of the junction left unmatched. CDR3: CASSQGQAVMNTEAFF. In DNA, the CDR3 is TGTGCCAGCAGCCAAGGACAGGCCGTTATGAACACTGAAGCTTTCTTT.

V usage is TRBV3-1 (or the pseudogene TRBV3-2) and J usage is TRBJ1-5, with no clear D. Per the germline V gene, CDR1 is LGHDT and CDR2 is YNNKEL (reference sequence). Between the trimmed V and J ends, which lost 1 base and 6 bases, there was a span of 16 bases. This CDR3 spans 16 amino acids. The CDR3 reads CASSQAPVRLPQPQHF. CDR3 sequence (DNA): TGTGCCAGCAGCCAAGCCCCGGTCAGGCTGCCTCAGCCCCAGCATTTT.

The rearrangement links TRBV5-1 to TRBJ2-7; the D is unclear. Germline V CDR1 and CDR2: SGHRS, YFSETQ. V lost 0 bases and J 3 bases, leaving 10 bases between the germline ends. The CDR3 is made up of 14 amino acids. This CDR3 is CASSLGPSSYEQYF. The DNA of the CDR3 is TGCGCCAGCAGCTTGGGCCCCTCCAGCTACGAGCAGTACTTC.

In the case of this clone: Other DNA variants within this sample encode the same CDR3. V is TRBV6-1 and J is TRBJ2-7, with 9 bases aligning to TRBD1. Germline V gene sequence: CDR1 MNHNS, CDR2 SASEGT. CDR3 length: 15 residues. V trimming: 3 bases; J trimming: 0 bases; junction bases outside the gene matches: 3. CDR3 in amino acids: CASSEPGQGSYEQYF. CDR3 DNA: TGTGCCAGCAGTGAGCCGGGACAGGGCTCCTACGAGCAGTACTTC.

The rearrangement uses TRBV19 and TRBJ2-1, with D perhaps TRBD1 (5 bases). The CDR3 has 15 amino acids. V lost 1 base and J lost 0, with 7 bases in between. Germline loops: CDR1 LNHDA, CDR2 SQIVND (reference sequence). This chain's CDR3 is CASSIVRVSYNEQFF. Written as DNA, the CDR3 is TGTGCCAGTAGTATAGTCAGGGTCTCCTACAATGAGCAGTTCTTC. The whole variable domain, filled in from reference TRBV19 and TRBJ2-1, reads DGGITQSPKYLFRKEGQNVTLSCEQNLNHDAMYWYRQDPGQGLRLIYYSQIVNDFQKGDIAEGYSVSREKKESFPLTVTSAQKNPTAFYLCASSIVRVSYNEQFFGPGTRLTVL.

V gene TRBV9 combines with J gene TRBJ1-2; TRBD1 might be the D (5 bases). CDR1 and CDR2 from the germline V gene are SGDLS and YYNGEE. The length of the CDR3 is 15 residues. The V end lost 4 bases, the J end lost 4 bases, and 17 bases lay between the germline ends. Written as DNA, the CDR3 is TGTGCCAGCAGCCCTCAGACAGTCTCCACCTATGGCTACACCTTC. It encodes CASSPQTVSTYGYTF.

The chain joins TRBV3-1 (or the pseudogene TRBV3-2) to TRBJ1-2; TRBD1 agrees at 10 bases. This CDR3 is 17 amino acids long. V shed 1 base, J shed 2 bases, and the junction held 7 bases outside the gene matches. CDR1 is LGHDT and CDR2 is YNNKEL in the germline V gene (reference sequence). The CDR3 is CASSQAERDRGNYGYTF. The CDR3 DNA reads as TGTGCCAGCAGCCAAGCAGAACGGGACAGGGGAAACTATGGCTACACCTTC.

The chain couples TRBV9 to TRBJ1-2, with a weak D call TRBD1 (5 bases). CDR3 length: 12 residues. Germline CDR1 reads SGDLS; CDR2 reads YYNGEE. V lost 3 bases to trimming and J lost 4 bases, with 7 bases between them. The CDR3 loop reads CASSAQGYGYTF. Here the CDR3 DNA reads TGTGCCAGCAGCGCCCAGGGCTATGGCTACACCTTC.

This chain connects TRBV4-2 to TRBJ2-7; 7 bases align to TRBD1. V lost 3 bases, J lost 6 bases, and 14 bases stayed unmatched. The CDR3 is made up of 16 amino acids. Germline V CDR1 and CDR2: LGHNA, YNFKEQ. The CDR3 nucleotides are TGTGCCAGCAGCCACCACGGGACAGTATCCTTAAGCGAGCAGTACTTC. Protein sequence: CASSHHGTVSLSEQYF.

The chain recombines TRBV7-2 with TRBJ2-5; 7 bases fit TRBD2. Germline V gene sequence: CDR1 SGHTA, CDR2 FQGNSA. V lost 0 bases, J lost 2 bases, and 6 bases stayed unmatched. This CDR3 has 16 residues. The CDR3 loop is CASSLAPSGPQETQYF. For the CDR3, the DNA is TGTGCCAGCAGCTTAGCTCCTAGCGGACCACAAGAGACCCAGTACTTC. Together with reference TRBV7-2 and TRBJ2-5, the CDR3 gives the full variable domain: GAGVSQSPSNKVTEKGKDVELRCDPISGHTALYWYRQSLGQGLEFLIYFQGNSAPDKSGLPSDRFSAERTGGSVSTLTIQRTQQEDSAVYLCASSLAPSGPQETQYFGPGTRLLVL.

The gene calls are TRBV18 and TRBJ2-3; TRBD1 aligns across 8 bases. Germline V gene data show CDR1 as KGHSH and CDR2 as LQKENI. The V and J ends lost 5 bases and 4 bases, in that order; junction bases with no gene match: 5. CDR3 size: 14 residues. CDR3 DNA sequence: TGTGCCAGCTCAGGACAGGGTTTTGCAGATACGCAGTATTTT. It is translated as CASSGQGFADTQYF. The variable domain in full, with the rest retrieved from reference TRBV18 and TRBJ2-3, is NAGVMQNPRHLVRRRGQEARLRCSPMKGHSHVYWYRQLPEEGLKFMVYLQKENIIDESGMPKERFSAEFPKEGPSILRIQQVVRGDSAAYFCASSGQGFADTQYFGPGTRLTVL.

To note about this clone: This same CDR3 is encoded by further DNA sequences in the sample. The chain is built from TRBV3-1 (or the pseudogene TRBV3-2) and TRBJ2-7, with D possibly matching TRBD2 (6 bases). The CDR3 contains 12 residues. Per the germline V gene, CDR1 is LGHDT and CDR2 is YNNKEL (reference sequence). The V end was cut by 6 bases, the J end by 2 bases, with 8 bases between. The CDR3 is CASSRGTYEQYF. CDR3 nucleotide sequence: TGTGCCAGCAGTCGCGGGACCTACGAGCAGTACTTC.

J is TRBJ2-6 and V is TRBV28; D possibly corresponds to TRBD1 (6 bases). CDR3 length: 15 residues. Germline CDR1 and CDR2: MDHEN and SYDVKM. Trimming stripped 2 bases from V and 2 bases from J, with 7 bases between. The CDR3 coding sequence is TGTGCCAGCAGTTTAACAGGGACTGGGGCCAACGTCCTGACTTTC. As protein: CASSLTGTGANVLTF.

The rearrangement joins TRBV29-1 to TRBJ2-3, with 10 bases matching TRBD1. The germline V gene encodes CDR1 SQVTM and CDR2 ANQGSEA. Germline trimming cut 8 bases from V and 2 bases from J; bases unmatched to any gene: 7. The CDR3 sequence is 14 residues long. CDR3 residues: CSSKGTGDTDTQYF. The CDR3, as DNA: TGCAGCTCCAAGGGGACAGGGGACACAGATACGCAGTATTTT.

The chain employs TRBV3-1 (or the pseudogene TRBV3-2) and TRBJ2-5; D remains unclear. The germline V and J ends were trimmed by 4 bases and 7 bases, with 10 bases remaining between them. Germline V gives CDR1 LGHDT, CDR2 YNNKEL (reference sequence). This CDR3 spans 12 amino acids. The CDR3 spells CASSPSNGTQYF. The CDR3 nucleotides read TGTGCCAGCAGCCCATCCAACGGGACCCAGTACTTC.

The rearrangement links TRBV27 to TRBJ2-3; 10 nucleotides align to TRBD2. The CDR3 covers 17 residues. V trimming: 5 bases; J trimming: 1 base; junction bases outside the gene matches: 9. Germline values: CDR1 MNHEY, CDR2 SMNVEV (reference sequence). The CDR3 nucleotides are TGTGCCAGCAGTCTAACGGCGGGACTAGCGCGCACAGATACGCAGTATTTT. This gives the protein CASSLTAGLARTDTQYF.

In the case of this clone: Other DNA sequences of this sample code for an identical CDR3. V usage is TRBV27 and J usage is TRBJ2-5; D might be TRBD2 (5 bases). This CDR3 comprises 14 residues. Per the germline V gene, CDR1 is MNHEY and CDR2 is SMNVEV (reference sequence). V lost 6 bases to trimming and J lost 5 bases, with 16 bases between them. The CDR3 coding sequence is TGTGCCAGCAGCCCCTGGGGTCGCGGGGAGACCCAGTACTTC. Protein: CASSPWGRGETQYF.

The rearrangement joins TRBV28 to TRBJ2-5, with D perhaps matching TRBD1 (7 bases). V was shortened by 2 bases and J by 3 bases, with 22 bases between the two germline ends. The CDR3 has 18 residues. CDR1 is MDHEN, CDR2 SYDVKM, per germline. Written as DNA, the CDR3 is TGTGCCAGCAGTTTAAGACAGGGAAATCTACTAGCAGAAGAGACCCAGTACTTC. Its protein product is CASSLRQGNLLAEETQYF.

The chain employs TRBV7-2 and TRBJ2-3, with TRBD1 matching 8 bases. The CDR3 is 16 amino acids. Germline V CDR1 and CDR2: SGHTA, FQGNSA. Unmatched junction bases numbered 12, after V lost 5 bases and J lost 5 bases. This chain's CDR3 is CASSPQTGESRDTQYF. The CDR3 region has the DNA TGTGCCAGCAGCCCCCAGACAGGGGAGTCGAGAGATACGCAGTATTTT.

The CDR3, as DNA: TGTGCCAGCAGCCAAGATTCTAGCACAGGGGGGAACATTCAGTACTTC. Translated, it gives CASSQDSSTGGNIQYF. J is TRBJ2-4 and V is TRBV14; 8 positions agree with TRBD1. Germline CDR1 and CDR2: SGHDN and FVKESK. V was pared by 0 bases and J by 7 bases, with 8 bases of the junction left unmatched. The CDR3 has 16 amino acids.

The rearrangement joins TRBV11-3 to TRBJ2-1; 12 nucleotides agree with TRBD2. The V gene's germline CDR1 is SGHNT and CDR2 YENEEA. J lost 0 bases, V lost 3 bases, and 6 bases had no gene match. The CDR3 runs 18 residues. The CDR3 sequence is CASSFASGGESSYNEQFF. CDR3 DNA: TGTGCCAGCAGCTTTGCTAGCGGGGGGGAGAGCTCCTACAATGAGCAGTTCTTC.